This T cell receptor beta chain was identified in a study of identical twins (dated by TCRdb to the mid-2010s). About the full investigation: To test whether fetal clonotypes persist, the study used deep sequencing on TCR alpha and beta repertoires from monozygotic twins, unrelated adults of various ages, and cord blood. To rule out contamination, replicate twin experiments were performed at different times with different library preparation protocols.

Receptor amplification or capture employed 5' RACE. Reads for this sample came from an Illumina HiSeq 2000. A universal primer binding site was added through template switching, and the final cDNA carried a unique molecular identifier so that TCR cDNA molecules could be counted accurately. Specific primers in the conserved constant-segment region were used to synthesize first-strand cDNA for the TCR alpha and beta chains. To control for contamination, each cDNA library was double barcoded with a SMART-Mk sample barcode plus Illumina barcodes. TruSeq adapter sequences along with Illumina sample barcodes were introduced in two successive PCR steps. The Illumina HiSeq platform was used with custom primers to sequence TCR alpha and beta cDNA libraries. For the original study's pipeline: Unique molecular identifiers were extracted from raw reads with MiGEC, and CDR3 positions were determined with MiXCR. Recombination models were inferred per individual with the repgenHMM and IGoR tools using an EM algorithm. Shared clonotypes were analyzed with the tcR package in R, and sharing was normalized by the product of cloneset sizes. Out-of-frame nonproductive sequences were analyzed to study raw recombination free of thymic and clonal selection effects. TCRdb ran its own pipeline on the public reads, namely fastp trimming at Q25 and MiXCR clone calling, and kept in-frame beta chains. Under each unique CDR3 protein, matching rows form one entry showing the most common genes and DNA. These V and J calls are TCRdb output, not the study's own analysis. The sample includes about 520,000 distinct CDR3 sequences, with less than 25% observed a single time. 0.8% to 1% of the sample goes to the ten largest clones.

The CDR3, from cysteine to phenylalanine, totals 13 residues. Only the CDR3 DNA is retained, 39 bases long and in frame from the first base. Trimming costs V 0 bases and J 9 bases, and their ends lie 10 bases apart. The germline V gene provides CDR1 WSHSY and CDR2 SAAADI. What the work shows at the level of the full study, not this receptor alone: Out-of-frame TCR alpha sequences shared between twins showed an excess of low generation-probability sequences compared with coincidental sharing between unrelated individuals. Out-of-frame TCR alpha sharing in monozygotic twins was systematically underestimated by recombination models, whereas sharing between unrelated individuals was in agreement with the recombination models. Conclusions relied on cross-sectional statistical analysis, since the same donors could not be followed over many years. Invariant T cells such as MAIT and iNKT could partly confound zero-insertion analyses, though diverse VJ usage argued against this for most clonotypes. Excess twin sharing in beta out-of-frame sequences was weaker because fewer shared sequences lowered the signal-to-noise ratio. Fewer insertions were carried by abundant cord blood beta clonotypes, a similar but weaker trend appeared in young adult naive repertoires, and no such trend appeared in memory repertoires.

Every donor in the study was a healthy Caucasian. The twin cohort comprised three pairs of female monozygotic twins, all aged roughly 18 to 30 years. Positive isolation kits from Invitrogen were used to isolate the CD4+ and CD8+ T cell populations. In the case of this clonotype: Its antigen is still unknown. Base qualities are not provided; no much larger clone lies one nucleotide away.

These data were likewise used in another study, on T cells expressing NK-cell markers. As the second paper documents: Fewer than ten donors provided sorted CD3+CD56+NKG2C+, CD3+CD56+NKG2C- and CD3+CD56-NKG2C+ T-cell subsets, whose TCR beta-chain repertoires were profiled. Seven of the eight sequenced donors were HCMV-seropositive and one was HCMV-seronegative. In several experiments an anti-gammadeltaTCR antibody was added to restrict sorting to alphabetaTCR-expressing T cells. In more than five donors, the dominant CD3+CD56+NKG2C+ clonotypes were found to rank among the top 10 CD8+ clonotypes and to make up about 1.0-7.5% of CD8+ T cells. Those dominant clonotypes were again the most abundant among CD3+CD56-NKG2C+ cells in four donors, at about 28.3-60.1%. Whether the expanded NKG2C-expressing T cell clones were specific for HCMV antigens remained unclear. Randomly selected healthy volunteers, three men and five women, were used as the eight sequenced donors. HCMV serostatus was determined by detecting HCMV-specific IgG in serum with a commercial ELISA kit. MIGEC was used to demultiplex reads and group the reads by UMI, and MiTCR was used to assemble and quantify clonotypes. To remove erroneous sequences, TCR cDNA sequences were retained only when supported by two or more reads. Downstream repertoire analysis used the tcR package, and clonotypes were matched across fractions by CDR3 nucleotide sequence plus V segment. VDJmatch was used to annotate antigen specificity against VDJdb, with one amino acid substitution allowed in CDR3.

The receptor was isolated from a woman younger than 30 in good health. This chain is built from TRBV10-2 and TRBJ2-3; TRBD1 is possibly the D segment (5 matching bases). The material sequenced was CD4+ T cells sorted from blood. The nucleotide sequence is TGCGCCAGCAGTGAGTCGAAAGGGGTAACGCAGTATTTT. Translated, this gives CASSESKGVTQYF.